The 21 T cell receptor beta chains below all came from one sample that was sequenced in a study of cytomegalovirus exposure and HLA in healthy donors. Data came from immunoSEQ multiplex PCR; TCRdb stores just in-frame clones and leaves some out. Of approximately 270,000 clones in the sample, roughly 89% were seen once. Specimen: PBMCs. These receptors came from a woman between 18 and 29 years old in good health and CMV-seronegative.

This rearrangement joins TRBV4-3 to TRBJ1-2; 8 bases agree with TRBD1. This CDR3 spans 17 amino acids. Germline V gives CDR1 LGHNA, CDR2 YSLEER. V lost 3 bases to trimming and J lost 3 bases; unmatched junction nucleotides: 12. The CDR3 loop is CASSHIDPGGRDYGYTF. The CDR3 nucleotides are TGCGCCAGCAGCCATATCGACCCAGGGGGCCGGGACTATGGCTACACCTTC.

V and J are TRBV10-3 and TRBJ2-2, with D maybe TRBD1 (6 bases). V lost 0 bases to trimming and J lost 3 bases, with 14 bases between them. This CDR3 is built from 17 residues. Germline lookup yields CDR1 ENHRY and CDR2 SYGVKD. The CDR3 sequence is CAISESQGRGDTGELFF. Here the CDR3 DNA reads TGTGCCATCAGTGAGTCTCAGGGGCGTGGGGACACCGGGGAGCTGTTTTTT.

Points on this clone: Other DNA sequences within the sample encode an identical CDR3. CDR3 DNA: TGTGCCAGCAGTTTATTAGGAGATGAGCAGTTCTTC. Translated: CASSLLGDEQFF. The chain recombines TRBV27 with TRBJ2-1; D unclear. Germline CDR1 MNHEY, CDR2 SMNVEV (reference sequence). The CDR3 covers 12 residues. V gave up 1 base and J gave up 8 bases, with 6 bases separating them.

This rearrangement joins TRBV19 to TRBJ2-6, with 9 nucleotides matching TRBD2. CDR3 length equals 18 residues. With V trimmed by 2 bases and J by 0 bases, 5 bases remained unmatched. Germline V gene lookup returns CDR1 LNHDA and CDR2 SQIVND (reference sequence). The CDR3 loop reads CASSISSGGFSGANVLTF. The DNA of the CDR3 is TGTGCCAGTAGTATAAGTAGCGGGGGATTCTCTGGGGCCAACGTCCTGACTTTC.

This clone came up once. The chain uses TRBV28 and TRBJ1-4; D may be TRBD1 (5 bases). CDR1 is MDHEN and CDR2 is SYDVKM in the germline V gene. Trimming removed 1 base at V and 10 bases at J, with 7 bases between. The CDR3 sequence is 12 residues long. Here the CDR3 reads CASSLFQGKLFF. DNA for the CDR3: TGTGCCAGCAGTTTATTTCAGGGAAAACTGTTTTTT.

The chain couples TRBV15 to TRBJ2-5; possibly TRBD1 for D (8 bases). Trimming shortened V by 2 bases and J by 5 bases, and 15 bases separated the two germline ends. Germline CDR1 is LNHNV and CDR2 is YYDKDF (reference sequence). This CDR3 has 15 residues. The CDR3 protein is CATSRLQGEGETQYF. In nucleotides, the CDR3 is TGTGCCACCAGCAGACTACAGGGGGAGGGGGAGACCCAGTACTTC.

The V call is TRBV2, the J call TRBJ1-1, with a possible D match to TRBD1 (6 bases). Germline CDR1 is SNHLY and CDR2 is FYNNEI. V lost 6 bases and J lost 5, with 16 bases in between. There are 14 residues in the CDR3. The CDR3 here is CASSFQGPGTEAFF. CDR3 DNA sequence: TGTGCCAGCAGCTTTCAGGGGCCAGGTACTGAAGCTTTCTTT.

V gene TRBV7-8 combines with J gene TRBJ2-1; 9 positions match TRBD1. There are 15 residues in the CDR3. V lost 1 base, J lost 6 bases, and 4 bases stayed unmatched. CDR1 is SGHVS, CDR2 FQNEAQ, per germline. In nucleotides, the CDR3 is TGTGCCAGCAGCTTAGTTCCGACAGGGGGCAATGAGCAGTTCTTC. Protein sequence: CASSLVPTGGNEQFF.

CDR3 DNA sequence: TGTGCCAGCAGCCTTGACAGGGTTGGTGAAAAACTGTTTTTT. This encodes CASSLDRVGEKLFF. The rearrangement links TRBV7-2 to TRBJ1-4, with 7 bases identical to TRBD1. V dropped 5 bases and J dropped 7; count of bases not matched to a gene: 7. The CDR3 spans 14 residues. Germline CDR1 is SGHTA and CDR2 is FQGNSA.

The genes are TRBV7-9 and TRBJ2-2; D is unclear. Trimming left V 1 base short and J 3 bases short, with 6 bases between. The CDR3 sequence is 14 residues long. Per the germline V gene, CDR1 is SEHNR and CDR2 is FQNEAQ (reference sequence). The CDR3 region has the DNA TGTGCCAGCAGCTTAGGGTTAGACACCGGGGAGCTGTTTTTT. This codes for CASSLGLDTGELFF. The full variable domain, rest sourced from reference TRBV7-9 and TRBJ2-2, is DTGVSQNPRHKITKRGQNVTFRCDPISEHNRLYWYRQTLGQGPEFLTYFQNEAQLEKSRLLSDRFSAERPKGSFSTLEIQRTEQGDSAMYLCASSLGLDTGELFFGEGSRLTVL.

This clone was detected only once. J is TRBJ1-2 and V is TRBV6-4; D uncertain. CDR1 is MRHNA, CDR2 SNTAGT, per germline. The V and J ends lost 6 bases and 3 bases respectively, with 20 bases between them. The CDR3 runs 16 residues. This CDR3 reads CASSLNTDPGYYGYTF. Here the CDR3 DNA reads TGTGCCAGCAGCCTAAATACCGACCCAGGTTACTATGGCTACACCTTC.

This clone was found a few times. V is TRBV7-6 and J is TRBJ2-7, with D perhaps TRBD2 (6 bases). Germline values: CDR1 SGHVS, CDR2 FNYEAQ. Trimming left V 5 bases short and J 6 bases short, with 14 bases between. The CDR3 contains 13 residues. The CDR3 is CASSRDWTSEQYF. In nucleotides, the CDR3 is TGTGCCAGCAGCAGGGACTGGACAAGCGAGCAGTACTTC.

DNA of the CDR3: TGCGCCAGCAGCCAAGGGAGGGGACTAGCGGGGCGCTACAATGAGCAGTTCTTC. Residues: CASSQGRGLAGRYNEQFF. This chain connects TRBV4-1 to TRBJ2-1; 13 bases map to TRBD2. There are 18 residues in the CDR3. V shed 1 base and J 3 bases; nucleotides not matched to a gene: 6. Germline values: CDR1 MGHRA, CDR2 YSYEKL.

The chain employs TRBV5-4 and TRBJ1-2; no clear D gene. V was trimmed by 3 bases and J by 5 bases, leaving 14 bases between them. This CDR3 contains 14 residues. Germline values: CDR1 SGHNT, CDR2 YYREEE (reference sequence). DNA for the CDR3: TGTGCCAGCAGCTACGACCTAGGAGGTTATGGCTACACCTTC. This encodes CASSYDLGGYGYTF.

This chain connects TRBV12-5 to TRBJ2-3; D is undetermined. The V and J ends lost 6 bases and 4 bases respectively, with 8 bases between them. This CDR3 has 12 amino acids. Germline lookup yields CDR1 LGHNT and CDR2 FRNRAP. The CDR3 here is CASGPEADTQYF. As DNA, the CDR3 is TGTGCTAGTGGACCCGAGGCAGATACGCAGTATTTT.

This chain uses TRBV28 with TRBJ1-2; possible D gene TRBD1, 5 bases. V was trimmed by 5 bases and J by 8 bases, leaving 15 bases between them. Germline-derived CDR1 and CDR2 are MDHEN and SYDVKM. The CDR3 consists of 13 residues. CDR3 in amino acids: CASSPYAGRGYTF. In DNA form, the CDR3 reads TGTGCCAGCAGTCCGTATGCGGGGCGCGGCTACACCTTC.

The chain is built from TRBV6-1 and TRBJ2-3; 10 bases map to TRBD1. Losses at the gene ends were 4 bases for V and 6 bases for J; bases not matched to a gene: 10. Germline CDR1 is MNHNS and CDR2 is SASEGT. The CDR3 covers 16 residues. The CDR3 sequence: CASSVHRDRGEDTQYF. CDR3 in DNA: TGTGCCAGCAGTGTTCACCGGGACAGGGGAGAGGATACGCAGTATTTT.

This clone was observed once. The rearrangement links TRBV13 to TRBJ2-5, with a possible D match to TRBD2 (5 bases). The germline CDR1 and CDR2 sequences are PRHDT and FYEKMQ (reference sequence). This CDR3 spans 16 amino acids. Trimming removed 2 bases from V and 5 bases from J, with 18 bases in between. The chain's CDR3 is CASSLTTNGEGETQYF. DNA of the CDR3: TGTGCCAGCAGCTTAACCACTAACGGGGAAGGGGAGACCCAGTACTTC.

The rearrangement joins TRBV2 to TRBJ2-5, with 9 positions matching TRBD2. The CDR3 is 15 amino acids. J lost 4 bases, V lost 6 bases, and 9 bases had no gene match. CDR1 and CDR2 (germline): SNHLY, FYNNEI. CDR3: CASRGGTSSIETQYF. DNA for the CDR3: TGTGCCAGCAGGGGGGGGACTAGCAGTATAGAGACCCAGTACTTC.

V gene TRBV7-6 combines with J gene TRBJ2-5, with D possibly TRBD1 on 6 matching bases. This CDR3 is built from 14 residues. Germline CDR1 SGHVS, CDR2 FNYEAQ. Trimming cost V 5 bases and J 3 bases, with 13 bases left between them. As DNA, the CDR3 is TGTGCCAGCAGCCTTCTCGAGGGGGAAGAGACCCAGTACTTC. Translation gives CASSLLEGEETQYF.

This chain connects TRBV7-2 to TRBJ2-3; 8 nucleotides agree with TRBD2. CDR3 length: 16 residues. Germline CDR1 reads SGHTA; CDR2 reads FQGNSA. The trim removed 2 bases at V and 0 bases at J, leaving 4 bases unmatched. The CDR3 is CASSLNGGASTDTQYF. The CDR3 DNA follows: TGTGCCAGCAGCTTAAACGGGGGGGCTAGCACAGATACGCAGTATTTT.